The clone carrying this T cell receptor beta chain appeared many times. Its antigen is still unknown. The investigators reverse transcribed all of the isolated RNA, so they sequenced expressed TCRB transcripts. For naive, central memory and regulatory T cell samples, reads averaged around 3.8 million. Generated by immunoSEQ multiplex PCR, the TCRdb table keeps only in-frame clones and is missing some. The sample yields some 220,000 clones, roughly 11% seen once. The sample is drawn from a study of beta chain features in type 1 diabetes. Study-level findings and limits: An over-representation of cells with high TCR expression could result from cDNA sequencing. It was possible that PCR favored shorter templates, equally so in patients and controls.

This CDR3 is built from 15 residues. Germline V gives CDR1 SGHVS, CDR2 FQNEAQ. Trimming cost V 5 bases and J 4 bases, with 15 bases left between them. It was via CD45RO/CCR7/CD25/CD127/CD95/CD27 that CD4+ naive, central memory, regulatory and stem cell-like memory cells were sorted. V usage is TRBV7-8 and J usage is TRBJ2-1, with a weak D call TRBD1 (8 bases). Sequenced material: central memory CD4+ T cells from blood. This receptor was obtained from a man younger than 35 in good health. The CDR3 is CASSLGQGGYNEQFF. The CDR3 nucleotides are TGTGCCAGCAGCCTCGGACAGGGAGGGTACAATGAGCAGTTCTTC.